Sequencing of this TCR beta chain was carried out in a study of blood T cell repertoires in COVID-19 (dated by TCRdb to the early 2020s). Turning to the overall study: The collaborator samples originated in the United States, Italy and Spain and spanned the acute and convalescent phases of COVID-19. The material from the prospective study consisted of cDNA or gDNA derived from T cells, B-cell-depleted T cells, or PBMCs. Deeply sampled blood TCRbeta repertoires from subjects exposed to, actively infected with, or recovered from COVID-19 were included in the dataset. Nearly every sample came with metadata listing a de-identified subject ID, COVID-19 status, age in years and sex. Where available, HLA class I and class II types were obtained from metadata supplied by the sample provider rather than from assay-based typing. Samples were obtained from the ongoing ImmuneRACE study (first 160 participants) and from over a thousand subjects provided by 6 global collaborators. A freely available public database, intended as a resource for researchers studying the immune response to SARS-CoV-2, is where the repertoires were released.

One collaborating source in Seattle enrolled patients while the patients were actively infected and followed the patients over time throughout the course of disease. The collaborating institutions used their own protocols to collect whole blood in K2EDTA tubes. For TCRbeta analysis, collaborator samples were shipped as frozen whole blood, as isolated PBMCs, or as DNA extracted from either sample type. The immunoSEQ Assay, a bias-controlled multiplex PCR, was used to amplify TCRbeta CDR3 regions from genomic DNA. Processing in the source paper ran as follows. Nucleated cell counts per sample were estimated from amplification of reference gene primers within the assay. Sequence reads were collapsed and filtered to measure the absolute abundance of every unique TCRbeta CDR3 rearrangement. For each sample, productive Simpson clonality was calculated as the square root of Simpson's diversity index across productive rearrangements. TCRdb obtained this table from immuneACCESS and retained in-frame rearrangements with V and J assigned. These tables miss some clones; where compared with another copy, unresolved V genes account for less than half of the shortfall, and the remainder is unexplained. D and trimming were read from the DNA, whereas the V and J calls and clone size are those reported in that table. The table for this sample lists approximately 290,000 clones; approximately 85% of them were counted only once. Jointly, the top ten make up 0.87% of the sample.

Overall results and qualifications from the work: How much clinical and demographic metadata was included differed by source and by participant, and the metadata was provided uncurated.

CDR1 and CDR2, looked up from the germline V gene, are SGHVS and FQNEAQ. From cysteine to phenylalanine, the CDR3 is 14 amino acids long. The retained sequence is limited to the CDR3, 42 bases, with the frame set at the first base. V is cut back by 5 bases and J by 6 bases, with 10 bases in the junction unmatched. There are a few counts of this clone. Which antigen it targets is not known. Qualities for individual bases were not recorded, and no much larger clone is one base off. The sample comprised peripheral blood. Rearrangement joined TRBV7-8 to TRBJ2-7, with TRBD2 matching 7 junction bases. The receptor's source is a human donor with COVID-19, enrolled during active disease. The donor label of this sample is uncertain. The nucleotide sequence reads as follows: TGTGCCAGCAGCCTCCAACGGGAGGTAGGCGAGCAGTACTTC. It is translated as CASSLQREVGEQYF.